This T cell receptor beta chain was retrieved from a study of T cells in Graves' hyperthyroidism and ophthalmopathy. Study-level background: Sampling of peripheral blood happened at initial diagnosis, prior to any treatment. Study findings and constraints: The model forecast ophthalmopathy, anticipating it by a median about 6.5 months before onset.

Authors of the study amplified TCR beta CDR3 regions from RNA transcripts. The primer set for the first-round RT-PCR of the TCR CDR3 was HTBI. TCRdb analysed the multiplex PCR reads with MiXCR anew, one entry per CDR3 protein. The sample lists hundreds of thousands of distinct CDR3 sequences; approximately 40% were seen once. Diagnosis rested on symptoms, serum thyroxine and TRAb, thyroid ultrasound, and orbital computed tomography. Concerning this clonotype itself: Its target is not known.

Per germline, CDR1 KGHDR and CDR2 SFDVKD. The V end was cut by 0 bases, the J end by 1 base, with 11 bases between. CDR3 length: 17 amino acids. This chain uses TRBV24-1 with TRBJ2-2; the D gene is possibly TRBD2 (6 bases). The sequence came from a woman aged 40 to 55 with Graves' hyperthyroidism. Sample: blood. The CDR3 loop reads CATSDLHVGGNTGELFF. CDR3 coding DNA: TGTGCCACCAGTGATTTGCATGTGGGGGGGAACACCGGGGAGCTGTTTTTT.